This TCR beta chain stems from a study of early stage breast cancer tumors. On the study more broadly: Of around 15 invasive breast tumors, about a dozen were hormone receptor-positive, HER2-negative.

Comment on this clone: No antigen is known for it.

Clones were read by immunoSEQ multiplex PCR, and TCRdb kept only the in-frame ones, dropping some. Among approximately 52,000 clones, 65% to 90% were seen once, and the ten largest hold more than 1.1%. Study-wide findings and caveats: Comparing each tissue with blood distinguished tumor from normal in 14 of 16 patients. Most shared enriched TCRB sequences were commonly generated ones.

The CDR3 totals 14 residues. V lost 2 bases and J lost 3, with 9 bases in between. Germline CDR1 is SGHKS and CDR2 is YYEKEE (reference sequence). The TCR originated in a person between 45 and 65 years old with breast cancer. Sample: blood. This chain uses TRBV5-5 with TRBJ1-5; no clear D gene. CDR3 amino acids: CASSFGEINQPQHF. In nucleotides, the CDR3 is TGTGCCAGCAGCTTTGGGGAGATCAATCAGCCCCAGCATTTT.